The clone carrying this T cell receptor (beta chain) appeared a few times. TCRdb reprocessed the 5' RACE reads with MiXCR, giving one entry per CDR3 protein. The sample includes fewer than 450,000 distinct CDR3 sequences, 3% to 4.5% of them seen just once. The data originate from a study of T cells after yellow fever vaccination. Looked up from germline, CDR1 is KGHDR and CDR2 is SFDVKD. The V gene end was trimmed by 2 bases and the J gene end by 5 bases; junction bases not matched to a gene: 5. CDR3 length equals 15 residues. The origin of this receptor is a man between 18 and 29 years old who received the YFV17D yellow fever vaccine. Source: PBMCs, taken 5 days after the yellow fever booster vaccination. The chain joins TRBV24-1 to TRBJ2-5; 9 bases agree with TRBD1. This CDR3 is CATSDSTGGRETQYF. The CDR3, as DNA: TGTGCCACCAGTGATTCCACAGGGGGCAGGGAGACCCAGTACTTC.